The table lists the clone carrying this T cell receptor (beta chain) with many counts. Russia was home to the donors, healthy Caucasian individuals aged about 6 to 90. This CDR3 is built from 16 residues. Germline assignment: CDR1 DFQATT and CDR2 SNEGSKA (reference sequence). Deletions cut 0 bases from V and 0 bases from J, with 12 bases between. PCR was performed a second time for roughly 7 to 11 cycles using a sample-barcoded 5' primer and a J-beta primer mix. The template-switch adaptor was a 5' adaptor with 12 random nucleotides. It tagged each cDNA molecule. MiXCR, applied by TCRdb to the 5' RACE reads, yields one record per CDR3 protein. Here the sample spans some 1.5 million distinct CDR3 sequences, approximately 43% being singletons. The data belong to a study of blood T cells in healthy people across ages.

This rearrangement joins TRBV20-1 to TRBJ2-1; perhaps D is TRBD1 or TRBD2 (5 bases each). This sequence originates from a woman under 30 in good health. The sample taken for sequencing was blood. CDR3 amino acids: CSARDPGTLSYNEQFF. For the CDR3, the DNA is TGCAGTGCTAGAGATCCGGGGACCCTCTCCTACAATGAGCAGTTCTTC.